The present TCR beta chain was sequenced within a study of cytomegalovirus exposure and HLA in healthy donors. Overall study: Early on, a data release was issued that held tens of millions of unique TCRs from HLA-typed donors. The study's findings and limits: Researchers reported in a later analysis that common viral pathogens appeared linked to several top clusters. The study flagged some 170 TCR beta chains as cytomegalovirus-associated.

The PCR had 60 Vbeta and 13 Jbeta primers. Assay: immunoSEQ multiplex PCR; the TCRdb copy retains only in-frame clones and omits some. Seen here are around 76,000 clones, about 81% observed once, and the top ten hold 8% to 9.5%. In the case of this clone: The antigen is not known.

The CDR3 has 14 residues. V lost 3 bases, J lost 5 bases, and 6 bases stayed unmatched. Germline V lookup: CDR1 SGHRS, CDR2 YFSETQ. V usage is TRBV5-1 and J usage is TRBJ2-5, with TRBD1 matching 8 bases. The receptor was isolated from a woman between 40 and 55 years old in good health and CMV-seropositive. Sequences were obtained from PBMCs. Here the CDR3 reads CASSSTGVGETQYF. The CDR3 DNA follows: TGCGCCAGCAGCTCGACAGGGGTCGGGGAGACCCAGTACTTC.